This entry describes one T cell receptor (beta chain). This clonotype was seen more than once but under ten times. The antigen this receptor binds is unknown. Base qualities are missing; no much larger clone stands one base away. The library was produced with PCR. Sequencing instrument: Illumina HiSeq 2500. TCR libraries were prepared with molecular barcoding, using unique molecular identifiers to normalize TCRbeta repertoire quantification. The public reads were quality trimmed at Q25 with fastp and then assembled into clones with MiXCR by TCRdb, keeping productive beta chains. Records with the same CDR3 protein are collapsed into one entry carrying the most frequent genes and DNA. The sample profile shows 300,000 to 350,000 distinct CDR3 sequences; roughly 25% of them were found once. The ten largest clonotypes hold approximately 11% of the sample. The treatment or condition tag for this specimen amounts to: allogeneic hematopoietic cell transplantation with graft depleted of TCRalphabeta T cells and CD19 B cells. The children who served as transplant recipients had been given grafts of TCRalphabeta/CD19-depleted allogeneic hematopoietic cells.

This specimen comes from a study of T-cell reconstitution after alpha-beta-depleted transplantation in children (dated by TCRdb to 2016 to 2017). The study in broad terms: Using TCR repertoire profiling, the study followed T-cell immune reconstitution in a quantitative way in children after TCRalphabeta/CD19-depleted allogeneic hematopoietic cell transplantation.

Sequences SGHRS (CDR1) and YFSETQ (CDR2) are obtained from the germline V gene. From the cysteine up to the phenylalanine, the CDR3 has a length of 15 residues. Only CDR3 DNA remains: 45 bases, in frame from the first base. After removal of 5 bases from V and 3 bases from J, the junction retains 5 bases not matched to a gene. Points the paper makes about the study in general: The apparently early alphabetaT-cell count recovery about two months after transplant was reportedly dependent on only several hundred rapidly expanded clones derived from non-depleted graft cells. The frequencies of hyperexpanded clones fell over the following months, and after one year, T-cell counts and TCRbeta diversity were mostly attributed to newly produced T cells. In some patients, the high TCRbeta diversity seen at day 60 was put down to recipient T cells and intrathymic progenitors that had survived conditioning.

Rearrangement joined TRBV5-1 to TRBJ2-1, with 10 middle bases fitting TRBD2. The sequence was obtained from a male patient younger than 18 who had a stem cell transplant for acute lymphoblastic leukemia, so the T cells may come from the graft donor. Source: PBMCs, mostly from graft donor cells, taken 180 days after TCRalphabeta/CD19-depleted stem cell transplant. The CDR3 has the sequence CASRLTSGDYNEQFF. The sequence in DNA is TGCGCCAGCAGACTCACTAGCGGGGACTACAATGAGCAGTTCTTC.